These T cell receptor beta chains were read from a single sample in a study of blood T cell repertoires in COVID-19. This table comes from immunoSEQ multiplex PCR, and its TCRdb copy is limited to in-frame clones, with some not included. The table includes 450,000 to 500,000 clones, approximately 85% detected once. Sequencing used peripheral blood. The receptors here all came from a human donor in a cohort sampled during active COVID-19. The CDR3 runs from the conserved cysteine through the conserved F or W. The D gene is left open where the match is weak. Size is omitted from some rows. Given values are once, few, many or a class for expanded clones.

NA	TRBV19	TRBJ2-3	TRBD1	TGTGCCAGTAGTACAAGTACAGGGGTCGCCGATACGCAGTATTTT	CASSTSTGVADTQYF
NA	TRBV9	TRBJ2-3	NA	TGTGCCAGCAGCCAACTAGCCCAGAGCACAGATACGCAGTATTTT	CASSQLAQSTDTQYF
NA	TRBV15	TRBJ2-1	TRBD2	TGTGCCACCAGCAGGGGAGGACTAGCGGGAGAAAATGAGCAGTTCTTC	CATSRGGLAGENEQFF
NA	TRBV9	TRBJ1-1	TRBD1	TGTGCCAGCAGCTCATTTATGACAGGGGTTACTGAAGCTTTCTTT	CASSSFMTGVTEAFF
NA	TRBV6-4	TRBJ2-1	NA	TGTGCCAGCAGCAGGGAACTCAGGCAGGAGCAGTTCTTC	CASSRELRQEQFF
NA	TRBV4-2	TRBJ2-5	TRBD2	TGTGCCAGCAGCCACGGACTAGCGGGAGACCAAGAGACCCAGTACTTC	CASSHGLAGDQETQYF
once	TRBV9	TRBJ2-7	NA	TGTGCCAGCAGCGCCCTCCTGGGGGGCGAGCAGTACTTC	CASSALLGGEQYF
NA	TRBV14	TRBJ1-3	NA	TGTGCCAGCAGCCCTGTCTTATTACGGTCTGGAAACACCATATATTTT	CASSPVLLRSGNTIYF
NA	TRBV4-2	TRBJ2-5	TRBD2	TGTGCCAGCAGCAACATAGCGGGTCCTAAGGAGACCCAGTACTTC	CASSNIAGPKETQYF
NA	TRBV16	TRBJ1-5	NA	TGTGCCAGCAGCACCTGGTCGGATCAGCCCCAGCATTTT	CASSTWSDQPQHF
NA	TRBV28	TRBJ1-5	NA	TGTGCCAGCAGTCACGACAGCCGCAATCAGCCCCAGCATTTT	CASSHDSRNQPQHF
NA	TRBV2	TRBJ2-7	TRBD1	TGTGCCAGCAGTAAGGACAGGGGCGAGTACGAGCAGTACTTC	CASSKDRGEYEQYF
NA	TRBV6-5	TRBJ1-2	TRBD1	TGTGCCAGCAGGTCAACAGGGGGTAGGGGCTACACCTTC	CASRSTGGRGYTF
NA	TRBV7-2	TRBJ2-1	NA	TGTGCCAGCAGCTTAGTAGCCTCCCTCTACAATGAGCAGTTCTTC	CASSLVASLYNEQFF
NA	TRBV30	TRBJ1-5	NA	TGTGCCTGGAGTGTACCGACAACAAGCAATCAGCCCCAGCATTTT	CAWSVPTTSNQPQHF
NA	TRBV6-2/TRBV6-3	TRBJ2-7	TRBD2	TGTGCCAGCAGTCGAGGTCTAGCGGGAGGGCCGAGGGAGCAGTACTTC	CASSRGLAGGPREQYF
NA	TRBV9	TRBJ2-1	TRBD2	TGTGCCAGCAGCGGCAGACTAGCAGCCTACAATGAGCAGTTCTTC	CASSGRLAAYNEQFF
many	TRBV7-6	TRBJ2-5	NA	TGTGCCAGCAGCTTAGCGTTAGTGGGAGGAGAAGAGACCCAGTACTTC	CASSLALVGGEETQYF
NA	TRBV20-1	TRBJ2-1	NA	TGCAGTGCTAGTTCTGGCGGCCACAATGAGCAGTTCTTC	CSASSGGHNEQFF
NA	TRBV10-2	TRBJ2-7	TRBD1	TGCGCCAGCAGTGAGAGAGGACAGGTCTGGCAGTACTTC	CASSERGQVWQYF
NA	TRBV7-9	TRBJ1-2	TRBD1	TGTGCCAGCAGCTCTACAGGGGGCGCAAACTATGGCTACACCTTC	CASSSTGGANYGYTF
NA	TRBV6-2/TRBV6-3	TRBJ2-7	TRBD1	TGTGCCAGCAGTTACTCGGGAACAGGGGGACCCCTCTTC	CASSYSGTGGPLF
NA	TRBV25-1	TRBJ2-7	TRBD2	TGTGCCAGCAGGGGGGGGGAATACGAGCAGTACTTC	CASRGGEYEQYF
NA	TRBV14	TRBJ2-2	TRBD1	TGTGCCAGCAGCCTACCCGACAGGGCGAACGGGGAGCTGTTTTTT	CASSLPDRANGELFF
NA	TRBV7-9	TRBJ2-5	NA	TGTGCCAGCAGCTATAGAGGGTACCCCCAAGAGACCCAGTACTTC	CASSYRGYPQETQYF
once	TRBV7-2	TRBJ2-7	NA	TGTGCCAGCAGCTTCGATCGTAGCAGTATCTACGAGCAGTACTTC	CASSFDRSSIYEQYF
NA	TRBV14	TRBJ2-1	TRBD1	TGTGCCAGCAGCCCGGGACAGGTTACCGATGAGCAGTTCTTC	CASSPGQVTDEQFF
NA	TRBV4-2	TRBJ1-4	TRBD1	TGTGCCAGCACTGGACAGGGGCCAGATACGTTGCATGAAAAACTGTTTTTT	CASTGQGPDTLHEKLFF
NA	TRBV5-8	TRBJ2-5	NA	TGTGCCAGCAGCTTGAGCGCAGAGACCCAGTACTTC	CASSLSAETQYF
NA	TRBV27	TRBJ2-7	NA	TGTGCCAGCAGTCCTCCGGGGGTCTCCTACGAGCAGTACTTC	CASSPPGVSYEQYF
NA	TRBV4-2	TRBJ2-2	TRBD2	TGTGCCAGCAGCCAAGATAGGCCTAGCGGGAGGGCTTTCGACACCGGGGAGCTGTTTTTT	CASSQDRPSGRAFDTGELFF
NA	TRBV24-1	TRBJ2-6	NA	TGTGCCACCAAGGGGTCTGGGGCCAACGTCCTGACTTTC	CATKGSGANVLTF
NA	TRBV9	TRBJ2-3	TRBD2	TGTGCCAGCAGCGTAGAAGCGCGGGAGGGACTAGCGGGAGCCGGGGATACGCAGTATTTT	CASSVEAREGLAGAGDTQYF
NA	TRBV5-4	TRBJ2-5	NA	TGTGCCAGCAGCTTGATGGGAGCGGGTCACCAAGAGACCCAGTACTTC	CASSLMGAGHQETQYF
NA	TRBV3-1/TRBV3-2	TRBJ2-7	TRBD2	TGTGCCAGCAGCCCCGGGGGGGTTAGGACCTACGAGCAGTACTTC	CASSPGGVRTYEQYF
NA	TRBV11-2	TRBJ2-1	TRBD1	TGTGCCAGCAGCACCCGGGACAGGGGGCTAGGGGATGAGCAGTTCTTC	CASSTRDRGLGDEQFF
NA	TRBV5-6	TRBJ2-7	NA	TGTGCCAGCAGCACAACCGGGTCCTACGAGCAGTACTTC	CASSTTGSYEQYF
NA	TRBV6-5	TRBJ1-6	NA	TGTGCCAGCAGTTACTCCCAAGGGGTGAGACCCCTCCACTTT	CASSYSQGVRPLHF
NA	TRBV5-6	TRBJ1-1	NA	TGTGCCAGCAGCTTCCCGGACAGGAACACTGAAGCTTTCTTT	CASSFPDRNTEAFF
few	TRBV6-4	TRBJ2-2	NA	TGTGCCAGCTCCCCCCAGCGATCCGGCGGCACCGGGGAGCTGTTTTTT	CASSPQRSGGTGELFF
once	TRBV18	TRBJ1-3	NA	TGTGCCAGCTCAAGGCAGGCGCACTCTGGAAACACCATATATTTT	CASSRQAHSGNTIYF
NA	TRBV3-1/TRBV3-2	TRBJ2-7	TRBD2	TGTGCCAGCAGCCACCTTGCTAGCGGCACCTACGAGCAGTACTTC	CASSHLASGTYEQYF
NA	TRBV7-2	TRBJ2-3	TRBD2	TGTGCCAGCAGCCCCGAGCGGGGGCGGTTCCCAGATACGCAGTATTTT	CASSPERGRFPDTQYF
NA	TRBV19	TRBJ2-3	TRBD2	TGTGCCAGTAGTAATCTAGCGGGAGATCGTAGGACTCGCACAGATACGCAGTATTTT	CASSNLAGDRRTRTDTQYF
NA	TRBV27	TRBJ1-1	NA	TGTGCCAGCAGAACCGGGACTCTCTTAACGGACACTGAAGCTTTCTTT	CASRTGTLLTDTEAFF
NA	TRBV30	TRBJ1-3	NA	TGTGCCTGGAGAGCCCGTATGCTCTCTGGAAACACCATATATTTT	CAWRARMLSGNTIYF
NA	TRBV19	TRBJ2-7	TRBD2	TGTGCCAGTAGTATCGAGGGAGGGCCGTACGAGCAGTACTTC	CASSIEGGPYEQYF
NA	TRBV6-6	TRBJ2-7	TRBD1	TGTGCCAGCAGTTTTACAGGGGGGTACGAGCAGTACTTC	CASSFTGGYEQYF
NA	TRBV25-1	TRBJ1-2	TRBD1	TGTGCCAGCAGCTGGGGACAGGGGGCTAATGGCTACACCTTC	CASSWGQGANGYTF
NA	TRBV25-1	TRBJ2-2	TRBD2	TGTGCCAGCCGCGGCGGGGGGACCGGGGAGCTGTTTTTT	CASRGGGTGELFF
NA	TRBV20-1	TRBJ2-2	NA	TGCAGTGTGTCGCGCACCGGGGAGCTGTTTTTT	CSVSRTGELFF
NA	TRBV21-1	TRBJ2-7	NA	TGTGCCAGCCGGAGGGCGGGAGGGGGCGAGCAGTACTTC	CASRRAGGGEQYF
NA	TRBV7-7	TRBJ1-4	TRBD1	TGTGCTAGCAGCCTTGGGACAGGGGCAGATGAAAAACTGTTTTTT	CASSLGTGADEKLFF